This T cell receptor (beta chain) comes out of a study of blood T cell repertoires in COVID-19. Whole-study context: There were acute and convalescent COVID-19 samples, and they came from the United States, Italy and Spain.

Profiled with immunoSEQ multiplex PCR; TCRdb holds only in-frame clones, not every one. This sample has some 97,000 clones, with around four fifths found just once. V lost 5 bases and J 1 base, leaving 14 bases between the germline ends. The CDR3 loop spans 15 amino acids. CDR1 and CDR2 from the germline V gene are MNHEY and SVGAGI. This chain links TRBV6-5 with TRBJ2-5; unclear D gene. This receptor was obtained from a woman between 65 and 79 years old with acute or convalescent COVID-19. Specimen: peripheral blood. CDR3 region: CASSLSAGLQETQYF. CDR3 sequence (DNA): TGTGCCAGCAGTCTGAGTGCAGGTCTCCAAGAGACCCAGTACTTC.